These 25 T cell receptor beta chains were sequenced from one sample in a study of T cell repertoires in cytomegalovirus infection. Their cognate antigens are unknown. TCRdb re-called the reads through MiXCR, storing one row per CDR3 protein. The sample holds some 200,000 distinct CDR3 sequences; less than 50% are singletons and the top ten take 55% to 70%. This material consisted of CD8+ T cells from cultured PBMCs, taken from culture after CMV antigen stimulation. The receptors stem from a human donor in good health (CMV status not recorded). Some clones in this sample may be carry-over from other donors' samples.

This chain links TRBV7-6 with TRBJ1-1; D is ambiguous. Trimming stripped 2 bases from V and 4 bases from J, with 8 bases between. From germline, CDR1 is SGHVS and CDR2 FNYEAQ. The CDR3 runs to 13 residues. The CDR3: CASSLSGSTEAFF. DNA for the CDR3: TGTGCCAGCAGCTTATCCGGGAGCACTGAAGCTTTCTTT.

V gene TRBV5-6 combines with J gene TRBJ2-7; tentative D call: TRBD1 (5 bases). Germline CDR1 is SGHDT and CDR2 is YYEEEE. The CDR3 contains 15 residues. With 2 bases removed from V and 4 bases from J, the gap between germline ends came to 16 bases. The CDR3 loop is CASSLTSMRQYEQYF. The DNA of the CDR3 is TGTGCCAGCAGCTTAACCTCGATGCGACAGTACGAGCAGTACTTC. The full variable domain, rest sourced from reference TRBV5-6 and TRBJ2-7, is DAGVTQSPTHLIKTRGQQVTLRCSPKSGHDTVSWYQQALGQGPQFIFQYYEEEERQRGNFPDRFSGHQFPNYSSELNVNALLLGDSALYLCASSLTSMRQYEQYFGPGTRLTVT.

This clonotype was counted between two and nine times. The rearrangement joins TRBV7-3 to TRBJ2-2; no firm D call. Between the trimmed V and J ends, which lost 2 bases and 0 bases, there was a span of 10 bases. Germline V gives CDR1 SGHTA, CDR2 FQGTGA. CDR3 length equals 16 residues. The CDR3 bases are TGTGCCAGCAGCTTACTAAATATAGCGAACACCGGGGAGCTGTTTTTT. Translated, it gives CASSLLNIANTGELFF.

The V call is TRBV27, the J call TRBJ2-3; either TRBD1 or TRBD2 may supply D (7 bases each). CDR3 length: 15 residues. Deletions cut 4 bases from V and 5 bases from J, with 16 bases between. Germline CDR1 reads MNHEY; CDR2 reads SMNVEV (reference sequence). In DNA, the CDR3 is TGTGCCAGCAGTTCACTACAGGGGACTAAAGATACGCAGTATTTT. Encoded protein: CASSSLQGTKDTQYF.

This chain uses TRBV27 with TRBJ2-7, with D maybe TRBD2 (5 bases). The CDR3 consists of 15 residues. V dropped 7 bases and J dropped 0 bases, with 16 bases sitting between them. Germline V gene lookup returns CDR1 MNHEY and CDR2 SMNVEV (reference sequence). The CDR3 DNA is TGTGCCAGCAAACCCGGGCTAGCCGACTCCTACGAGCAGTACTTC. Translating gives CASKPGLADSYEQYF.

The chain combines TRBV3-1 with TRBJ1-5, with TRBD1 matching 7 bases. Trimming at V came to 2 bases and at J to 4 bases, leaving 8 bases not matched to a gene. CDR3 size: 16 residues. CDR1 LGHDT and CDR2 YNNKEL come from the germline V gene (reference sequence). CDR3: CASSQFLGQRNQPQHF. CDR3 DNA sequence: TGTGCCAGCAGCCAATTCCTGGGACAGCGAAATCAGCCCCAGCATTTT.

The sample holds a few counts of this clonotype. The V and J genes are TRBV7-8 and TRBJ1-4; tentatively, D is TRBD1 (5 bases). CDR3 length equals 14 residues. V was trimmed by 4 bases and J by 3 bases, leaving 9 bases between them. The germline V gene has CDR1 SGHVS and CDR2 FQNEAQ. The chain's CDR3 is CASSWTTANEKLFF. CDR3 DNA: TGTGCCAGCAGCTGGACGACAGCTAATGAAAAACTGTTTTTT.

V usage is TRBV7-9 and J usage is TRBJ1-2; D uncertain. V dropped 6 bases and J dropped 4 bases, with 6 bases sitting between them. This CDR3 is built from 11 residues. CDR1 is SEHNR and CDR2 is FQNEAQ in the germline V gene (reference sequence). The CDR3 here is CASSWSYGYTF. CDR3 sequence (DNA): TGTGCCAGCAGTTGGTCCTATGGCTACACCTTC.

The rearrangement joins TRBV3-1 to TRBJ1-2, with D perhaps TRBD1 (5 bases). Trimming removed 3 bases at V and 4 bases at J, with 18 bases between. The CDR3 extends over 16 amino acids. The germline V gene encodes CDR1 LGHDT and CDR2 YNNKEL (reference sequence). Here the CDR3 reads CASSQGGETPIYGYTF. The CDR3 DNA sequence: TGTGCCAGCAGCCAGGGGGGGGAGACGCCCATCTATGGCTACACCTTC.

This chain uses TRBV12-3 or TRBV12-4 with TRBJ1-2; 10 nucleotides line up with TRBD1. The length of the CDR3 is 16 residues. V was pared by 6 bases and J by 8 bases, with 15 bases of the junction left unmatched. DNA for the CDR3: TGTGCCAGCAGATCCTCGGGGACAGGGGAGGATGGCGGCTACACCTTC. The encoded protein is CASRSSGTGEDGGYTF.

CDR3 in amino acids: CASSPTTSGPSEQFF. CDR3 sequence (DNA): TGTGCCAGCAGCCCAACGACTAGCGGTCCGAGTGAGCAGTTCTTC. This sequence joins TRBV7-9 and TRBJ2-1; 9 nucleotides align to TRBD2. From germline, CDR1 is SEHNR and CDR2 FQNEAQ (reference sequence). After removal of 5 bases from V and 9 bases from J, the junction contained 11 bases not matched to a gene. The CDR3 totals 15 residues. Complete variable domain (other parts from reference TRBV7-9 and TRBJ2-1): DTGVSQNPRHKITKRGQNVTFRCDPISEHNRLYWYRQTLGQGPEFLTYFQNEAQLEKSRLLSDRFSAERPKGSFSTLEIQRTEQGDSAMYLCASSPTTSGPSEQFFGPGTRLTVL.

The genes are TRBV30 and TRBJ2-6; D gene unclear. The CDR3 contains 18 residues. The germline V gene has CDR1 GTSNPN and CDR2 SVGIG (reference sequence). Trimming removed 0 bases from V and 0 bases from J, with 15 bases in between. CDR3 nucleotides: TGTGCCTGGAGTGTATCCGCGCTCTCTTTCTCTGGGGCCAACGTCCTGACTTTC. Translating it yields CAWSVSALSFSGANVLTF.

The chain employs TRBV20-1 and TRBJ2-3; D is unclear. Trimming cost V 3 bases and J 2 bases, with 9 bases left between them. The V gene's germline CDR1 is DFQATT and CDR2 SNEGSKA (reference sequence). The CDR3 covers 13 residues. The CDR3 spells CSARNQLTDTQYF. DNA of the CDR3: TGCAGTGCTAGGAACCAACTCACAGATACGCAGTATTTT.

The chain has TRBV11-2 and TRBJ1-4, with no clear D. Germline V gene lookup returns CDR1 SGHAT and CDR2 FQNNGV. Deletions cut 5 bases from V and 0 bases from J, with 10 bases between. This CDR3 comprises 15 residues. CDR3 bases: TGTGCCAGCAGCCCAAGGGATTCAACTAATGAAAAACTGTTTTTT. It specifies CASSPRDSTNEKLFF.

The chain has TRBV7-6 and TRBJ1-3; D is unresolved. Germline V gives CDR1 SGHVS, CDR2 FNYEAQ. This CDR3 has 14 residues. Trimming cost V 5 bases and J 0 bases, with 8 bases left between them. The CDR3: CASSKKSSGNTIYF. The DNA for the CDR3 is TGTGCCAGCAGCAAAAAAAGCTCTGGAAACACCATATATTTT.

The chain links TRBV27 to TRBJ2-7; D may be TRBD2 (6 bases). V lost 5 bases, J lost 6 bases, and 17 bases lay in between. The CDR3 spans 14 residues. In germline, CDR1 is MNHEY, CDR2 SMNVEV (reference sequence). The CDR3 bases are TGTGCCAGCAGTCTCCATCCGACTAGATCCGAGCAGTACTTC. It yields the protein CASSLHPTRSEQYF.

The sample holds a few counts of this clonotype. J is TRBJ2-7 and V is TRBV7-2, with D possibly matching TRBD2 (6 bases). This CDR3 has 14 amino acids. V lost 4 bases, J lost 2 bases, and 12 bases lay in between. Germline assignment: CDR1 SGHTA and CDR2 FQGNSA. In DNA form, the CDR3 reads TGTGCCAGCAGCTCCCCGACTAGTCCCTACGAGCAGTACTTC. It is translated as CASSSPTSPYEQYF.

Notes on this clonotype: Mismatch with germline at one junction end may stem from a read error. The rearrangement links TRBV6-1 to TRBJ1-1, with a tentative D call TRBD1 (5 bases). In germline, CDR1 is MNHNS, CDR2 SASEGT. CDR3 length equals 14 residues. CDR3 coding DNA: TGTGTCAGCAGCACTACCTGGGGGTACACTGAAGCTTTCTTT. Translating it yields CVSSTTWGYTEAFF.

This rearrangement joins TRBV27 to TRBJ2-1; 12 nucleotides match TRBD1. This CDR3 is built from 17 residues. V shed 5 bases and J 8 bases; nucleotides not matched to a gene: 13. Germline V gives CDR1 MNHEY, CDR2 SMNVEV (reference sequence). The CDR3 protein is CASSPSQGDRGLHEQFF. The DNA of the CDR3 is TGTGCCAGCAGTCCCTCCCAAGGGGACAGGGGGCTTCATGAGCAGTTCTTC.

This chain links TRBV19 with TRBJ2-7, with D possibly being TRBD2 (5 bases). V lost 6 bases, J lost 3 bases, and 15 bases lay in between. The CDR3 has 14 residues. Germline CDR1 and CDR2: LNHDA and SQIVND (reference sequence). The DNA of the CDR3 is TGTGCCAGTAGACAACGGGGAAGTCTCTACGAGCAGTACTTC. This gives the protein CASRQRGSLYEQYF.

The chain couples TRBV7-6 to TRBJ1-2; D remains ambiguous. Per the germline V gene, CDR1 is SGHVS and CDR2 is FNYEAQ. Trimming removed 1 base from V and 4 bases from J, with 7 bases in between. The CDR3 spans 13 residues. CDR3 DNA sequence: TGTGCCAGCAGCTTAGGAGCGGGCTATGGCTACACCTTC. Translation: CASSLGAGYGYTF.

The table lists this clonotype with a few counts. The gene calls are TRBV7-9 and TRBJ2-1, with D possibly TRBD2 on 5 matching bases. CDR1 is SEHNR and CDR2 is FQNEAQ in the germline V gene (reference sequence). The CDR3 contains 12 residues. Trimming cost V 3 bases and J 5 bases, with 5 bases left between them. CDR3 bases: TGTGCCAGCAGCTTCGGGGACAATGAGCAGTTCTTC. Protein: CASSFGDNEQFF.

The V gene is TRBV12-5, the J gene TRBJ2-2; D is tentatively TRBD1 or TRBD2 (5 bases each). Germline lookup yields CDR1 LGHNT and CDR2 FRNRAP. The V and J ends lost 4 bases and 4 bases respectively, with 7 bases between them. This CDR3 has 13 residues. The DNA for the CDR3 is TGTGCTAGTGGTTGGGACCTCACCGGGGAGCTGTTTTTT. Protein product: CASGWDLTGELFF.

This clonotype was counted only a few times. The rearrangement uses TRBV7-6 and TRBJ2-7; D uncertain. V was cut by 4 bases and J by 0 bases, with 13 bases left in between. Germline V gene lookup returns CDR1 SGHVS and CDR2 FNYEAQ. CDR3 length: 15 amino acids. The CDR3 nucleotides are TGTGCCAGCAGCTCCGACACTGCCCCCTCCTACGAGCAGTACTTC. Its protein is CASSSDTAPSYEQYF.

The chain combines TRBV20-1 with TRBJ2-7, with a possible D match to TRBD1 (7 bases). The CDR3 has 14 residues. Germline lookup yields CDR1 DFQATT and CDR2 SNEGSKA (reference sequence). V was shortened by 0 bases and J by 4 bases, with 13 bases between the two germline ends. CDR3 in amino acids: CSARETGTFYEQYF. CDR3 DNA sequence: TGCAGTGCTAGAGAGACAGGGACTTTTTACGAGCAGTACTTC.